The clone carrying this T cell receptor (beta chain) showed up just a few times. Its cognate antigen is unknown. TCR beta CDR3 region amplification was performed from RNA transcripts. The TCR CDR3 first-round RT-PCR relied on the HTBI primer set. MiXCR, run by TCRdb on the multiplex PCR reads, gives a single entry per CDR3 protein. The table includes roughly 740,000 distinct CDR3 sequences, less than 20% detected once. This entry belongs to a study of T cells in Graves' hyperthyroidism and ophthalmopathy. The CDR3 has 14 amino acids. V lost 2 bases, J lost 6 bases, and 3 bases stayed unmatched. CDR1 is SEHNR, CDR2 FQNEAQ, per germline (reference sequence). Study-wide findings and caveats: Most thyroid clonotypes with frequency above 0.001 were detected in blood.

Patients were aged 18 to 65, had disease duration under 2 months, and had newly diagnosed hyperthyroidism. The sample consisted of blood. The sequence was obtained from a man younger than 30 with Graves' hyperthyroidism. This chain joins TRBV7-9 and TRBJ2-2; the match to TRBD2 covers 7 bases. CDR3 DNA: TGTGCCAGCAGCTTAATGCGGGGGTCCGGGGAGCTGTTTTTT. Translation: CASSLMRGSGELFF.